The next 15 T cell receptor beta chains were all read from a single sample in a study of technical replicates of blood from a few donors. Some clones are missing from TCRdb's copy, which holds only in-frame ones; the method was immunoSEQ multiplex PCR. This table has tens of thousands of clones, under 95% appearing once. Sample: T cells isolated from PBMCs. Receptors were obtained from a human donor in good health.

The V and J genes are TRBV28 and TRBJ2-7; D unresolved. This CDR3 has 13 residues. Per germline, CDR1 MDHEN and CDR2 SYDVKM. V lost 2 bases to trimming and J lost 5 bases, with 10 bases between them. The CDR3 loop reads CASSLRSRDEQYF. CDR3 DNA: TGTGCCAGCAGTTTACGTTCACGGGACGAGCAGTACTTC. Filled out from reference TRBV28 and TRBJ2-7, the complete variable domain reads DVKVTQSSRYLVKRTGEKVFLECVQDMDHENMFWYRQDPGLGLRLIYFSYDVKMKEKGDIPEGYSVSREKKERFSLILESASTNQTSMYLCASSLRSRDEQYFGPGTRLTVT.

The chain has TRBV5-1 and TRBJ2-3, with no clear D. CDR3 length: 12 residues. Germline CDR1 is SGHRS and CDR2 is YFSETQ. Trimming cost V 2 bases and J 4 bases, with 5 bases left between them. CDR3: CASSFSSDTQYF. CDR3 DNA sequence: TGCGCCAGCAGCTTTTCTTCAGATACGCAGTATTTT.

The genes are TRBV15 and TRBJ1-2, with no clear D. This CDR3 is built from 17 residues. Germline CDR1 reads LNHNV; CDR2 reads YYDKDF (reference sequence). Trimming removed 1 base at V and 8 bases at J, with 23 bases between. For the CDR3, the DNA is TGTGCCACCAGCAGAGTTAACATTCCGGGAACCGTGACCGGCTACACCTTC. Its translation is CATSRVNIPGTVTGYTF. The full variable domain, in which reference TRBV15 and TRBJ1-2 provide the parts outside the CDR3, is DAMVIQNPRYQVTQFGKPVTLSCSQTLNHNVMYWYQQKSSQAPKLLFHYYDKDFNNEADTPDNFQSRRPNTSFCFLDIRSPGLGDTAMYLCATSRVNIPGTVTGYTFGSGTRLTVV.

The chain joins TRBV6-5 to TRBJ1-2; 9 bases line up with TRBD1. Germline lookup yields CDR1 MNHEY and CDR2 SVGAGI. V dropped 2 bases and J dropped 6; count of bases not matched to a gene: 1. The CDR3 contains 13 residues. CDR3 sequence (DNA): TGTGCCAGCAGTTACCGGGACAGGGATGGCTACACCTTC. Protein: CASSYRDRDGYTF.

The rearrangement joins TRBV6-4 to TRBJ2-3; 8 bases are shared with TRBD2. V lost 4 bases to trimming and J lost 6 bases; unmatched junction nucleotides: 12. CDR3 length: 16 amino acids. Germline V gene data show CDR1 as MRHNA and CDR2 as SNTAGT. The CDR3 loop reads CASSVGSSGRGDTQYF. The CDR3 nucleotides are TGTGCCAGCAGTGTAGGTTCCAGCGGGAGAGGGGATACGCAGTATTTT.

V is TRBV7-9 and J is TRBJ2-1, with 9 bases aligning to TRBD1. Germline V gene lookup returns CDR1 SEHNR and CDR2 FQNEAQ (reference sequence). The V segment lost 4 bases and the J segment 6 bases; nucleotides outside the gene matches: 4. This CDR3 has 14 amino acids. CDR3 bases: TGTGCCAGCAGCTCCTTGACAGGGGGCAATGAGCAGTTCTTC. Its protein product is CASSSLTGGNEQFF.

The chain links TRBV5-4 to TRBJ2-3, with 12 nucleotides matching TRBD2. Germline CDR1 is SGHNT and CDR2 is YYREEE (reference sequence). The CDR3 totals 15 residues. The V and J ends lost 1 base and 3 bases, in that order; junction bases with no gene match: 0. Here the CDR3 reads CASSLTSGRTDTQYF. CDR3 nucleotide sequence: TGTGCCAGCAGCTTGACTAGCGGGAGGACAGATACGCAGTATTTT.

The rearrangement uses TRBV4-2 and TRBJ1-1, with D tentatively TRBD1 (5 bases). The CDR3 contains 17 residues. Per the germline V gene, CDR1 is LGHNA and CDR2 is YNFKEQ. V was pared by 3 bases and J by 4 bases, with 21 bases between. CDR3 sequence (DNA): TGTGCCAGCAGCCACCCTGGGGCCCGGGGGGTTATCACTGAAGCTTTCTTT. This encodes CASSHPGARGVITEAFF.

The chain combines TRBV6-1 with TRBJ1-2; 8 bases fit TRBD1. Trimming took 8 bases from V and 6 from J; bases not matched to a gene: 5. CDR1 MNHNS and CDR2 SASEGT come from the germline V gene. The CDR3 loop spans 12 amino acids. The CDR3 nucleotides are TGTGCCAGCCTTGGACAGGGACATGGCTACACCTTC. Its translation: CASLGQGHGYTF.

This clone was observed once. CDR3 in amino acids: CASSEPQGSLNTEAFF. The CDR3 coding sequence is TGTGCCAGCAGTGAACCCCAAGGGAGTTTGAACACTGAAGCTTTCTTT. The genes are TRBV6-1 and TRBJ1-1; unclear D gene. The CDR3 contains 16 residues. Germline CDR1 is MNHNS and CDR2 is SASEGT. Between the trimmed V and J ends, which lost 2 bases and 0 bases, there was a span of 13 bases.

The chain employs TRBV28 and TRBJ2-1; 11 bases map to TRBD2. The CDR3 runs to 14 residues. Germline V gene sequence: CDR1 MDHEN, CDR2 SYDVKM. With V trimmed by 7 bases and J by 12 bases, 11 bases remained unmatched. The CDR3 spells CASTTSGRLFGQFF. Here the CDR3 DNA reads TGTGCCAGCACTACTAGCGGGAGATTATTCGGGCAGTTCTTC. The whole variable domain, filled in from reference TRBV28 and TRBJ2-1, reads DVKVTQSSRYLVKRTGEKVFLECVQDMDHENMFWYRQDPGLGLRLIYFSYDVKMKEKGDIPEGYSVSREKKERFSLILESASTNQTSMYLCASTTSGRLFGQFFGPGTRLTVL.

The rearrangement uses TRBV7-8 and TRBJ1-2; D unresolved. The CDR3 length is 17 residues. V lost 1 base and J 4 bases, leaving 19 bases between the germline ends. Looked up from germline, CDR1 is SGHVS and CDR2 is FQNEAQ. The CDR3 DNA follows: TGTGCCAGCAGCTTAGTTACCGACCAGAGGCCGACCTATGGCTACACCTTC. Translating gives CASSLVTDQRPTYGYTF.

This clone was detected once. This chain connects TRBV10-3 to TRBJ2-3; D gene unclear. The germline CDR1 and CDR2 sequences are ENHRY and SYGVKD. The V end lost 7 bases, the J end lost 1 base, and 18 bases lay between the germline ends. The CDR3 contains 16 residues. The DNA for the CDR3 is TGTGCCATCACCATAAACCCCGTGAGTGGCACAGATACGCAGTATTTT. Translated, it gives CAITINPVSGTDTQYF.

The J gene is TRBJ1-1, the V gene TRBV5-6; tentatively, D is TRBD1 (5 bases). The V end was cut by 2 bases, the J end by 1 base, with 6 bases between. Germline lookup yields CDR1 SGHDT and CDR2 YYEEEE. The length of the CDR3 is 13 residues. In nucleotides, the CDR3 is TGTGCCAGCAGCTTTACAGGGAACACTGAAGCTTTCTTT. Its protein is CASSFTGNTEAFF.

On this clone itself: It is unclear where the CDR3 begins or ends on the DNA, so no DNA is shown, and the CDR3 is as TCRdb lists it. The CDR3 sequence: CASSSSGQGNYGYTF. The V gene is TRBV27, the J gene TRBJ1-2; TRBD1 is the table's D call and was not checked against the DNA. From germline, CDR1 is MNHEY and CDR2 SMNVEV (reference sequence). Inclusive of both ends, the CDR3 amounts to 15 amino acids.